The clone carrying this T cell receptor (beta chain) was counted between two and nine times. Its antigen remains unknown. TCRdb re-called the 5' RACE reads through MiXCR, storing one row per CDR3 protein. The sample lists some 40,000 distinct CDR3 sequences; more than 7% were seen once. The data are from a study of T-cell memory formation after mild COVID-19. General observations from the study: Mainly CM and EM harbored the contracting CD4+ clones; mainly EMRA harbored the CD8+ ones. That cross-reactive memory joined was suggested by some responding clones appearing in pre-infection memory. Unconfirmed was the SARS-CoV-2 specificity of second-wave clones that peaked on day 37.

The clonotype originates from a man younger than 30 who had mild COVID-19 (a few samples of this study predate the infection). Cell type and time point are not known. Sequenced sample: PBMCs or a T cell subset sorted from them (not recorded which).

The CDR3 DNA reads TGTGCCAGCAGCTTAGATGGAGGGACGGGGGATCAGCCCCAGCATTTT. Amino acids: CASSLDGGTGDQPQHF. The gene calls are TRBV11-2 and TRBJ1-5; D possibly corresponds to TRBD1 (5 bases). This CDR3 spans 16 amino acids. Germline assignment: CDR1 SGHAT and CDR2 FQNNGV. The V end lost 0 bases, the J end lost 5 bases, and 14 bases lay between the germline ends.